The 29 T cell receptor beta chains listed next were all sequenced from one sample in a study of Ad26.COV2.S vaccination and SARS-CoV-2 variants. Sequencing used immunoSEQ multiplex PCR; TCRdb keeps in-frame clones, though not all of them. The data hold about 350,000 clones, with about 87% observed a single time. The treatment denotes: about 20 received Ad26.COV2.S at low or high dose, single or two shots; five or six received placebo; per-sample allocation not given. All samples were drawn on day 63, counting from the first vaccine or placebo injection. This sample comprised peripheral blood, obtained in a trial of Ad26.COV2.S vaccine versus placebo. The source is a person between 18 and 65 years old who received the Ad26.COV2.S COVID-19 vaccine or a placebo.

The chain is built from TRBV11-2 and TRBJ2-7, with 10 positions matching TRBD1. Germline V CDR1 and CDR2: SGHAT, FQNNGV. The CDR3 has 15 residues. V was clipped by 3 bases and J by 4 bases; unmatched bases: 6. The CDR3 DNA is TGTGCCAGCAGCTTTCCTGGGACAGGGGCATACGAGCAGTACTTC. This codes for CASSFPGTGAYEQYF.

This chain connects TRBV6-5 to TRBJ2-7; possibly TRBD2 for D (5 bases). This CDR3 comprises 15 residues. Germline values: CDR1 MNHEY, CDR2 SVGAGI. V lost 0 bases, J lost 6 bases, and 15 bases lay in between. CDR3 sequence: CASSYSGNPSIEQYF. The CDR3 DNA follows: TGTGCCAGCAGTTACTCGGGAAATCCTAGCATCGAGCAGTACTTC.

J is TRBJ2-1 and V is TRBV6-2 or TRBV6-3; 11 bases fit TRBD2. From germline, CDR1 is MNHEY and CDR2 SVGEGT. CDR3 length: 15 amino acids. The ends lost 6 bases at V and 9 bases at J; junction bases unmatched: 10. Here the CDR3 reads CASSRNSGGVSEQFF. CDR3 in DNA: TGTGCCAGCAGCCGAAATAGCGGGGGGGTTAGTGAGCAGTTCTTC.

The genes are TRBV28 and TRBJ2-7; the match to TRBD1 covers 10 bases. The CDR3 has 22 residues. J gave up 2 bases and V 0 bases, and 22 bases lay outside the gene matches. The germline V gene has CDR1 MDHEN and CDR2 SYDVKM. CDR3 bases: TGTGCCAGCAGTTTATGGGGGCGAGATTGGAGACAGGGGGCCACGACAACCTACGAGCAGTACTTC. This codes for CASSLWGRDWRQGATTTYEQYF. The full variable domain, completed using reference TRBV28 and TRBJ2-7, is DVKVTQSSRYLVKRTGEKVFLECVQDMDHENMFWYRQDPGLGLRLIYFSYDVKMKEKGDIPEGYSVSREKKERFSLILESASTNQTSMYLCASSLWGRDWRQGATTTYEQYFGPGTRLTVT.

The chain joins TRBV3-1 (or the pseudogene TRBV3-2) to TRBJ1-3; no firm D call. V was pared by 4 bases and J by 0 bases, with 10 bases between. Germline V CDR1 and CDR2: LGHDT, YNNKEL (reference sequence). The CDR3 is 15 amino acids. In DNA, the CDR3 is TGTGCCAGCAGCCCCAGAGTTAGCTCTGGAAACACCATATATTTT. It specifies CASSPRVSSGNTIYF.

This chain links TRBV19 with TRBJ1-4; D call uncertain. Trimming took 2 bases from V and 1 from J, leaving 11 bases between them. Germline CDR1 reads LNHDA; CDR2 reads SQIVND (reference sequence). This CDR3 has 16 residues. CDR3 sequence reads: CASSIPKGGTNEKLFF. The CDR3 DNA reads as TGTGCCAGTAGTATACCGAAGGGAGGAACTAATGAAAAACTGTTTTTT.

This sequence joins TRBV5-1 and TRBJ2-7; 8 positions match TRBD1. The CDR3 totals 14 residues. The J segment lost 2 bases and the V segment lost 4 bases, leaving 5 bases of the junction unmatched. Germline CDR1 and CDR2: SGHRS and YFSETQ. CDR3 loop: CASSQLQGAYEQYF. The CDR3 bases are TGCGCCAGCAGCCAACTACAGGGGGCCTACGAGCAGTACTTC.

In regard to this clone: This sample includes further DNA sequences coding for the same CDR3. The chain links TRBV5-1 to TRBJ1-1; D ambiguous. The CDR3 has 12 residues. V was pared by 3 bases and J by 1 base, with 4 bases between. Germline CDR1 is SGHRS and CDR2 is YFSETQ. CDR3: CASSSGNTEAFF. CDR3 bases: TGCGCCAGCAGCTCGGGGAACACTGAAGCTTTCTTT.

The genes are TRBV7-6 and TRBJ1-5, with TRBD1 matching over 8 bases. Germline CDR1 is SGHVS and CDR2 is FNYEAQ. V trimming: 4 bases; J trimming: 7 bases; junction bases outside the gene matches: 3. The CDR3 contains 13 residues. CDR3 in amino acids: CASSSGQGQPQHF. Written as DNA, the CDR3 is TGTGCCAGCAGCTCCGGACAGGGACAGCCCCAGCATTTT.

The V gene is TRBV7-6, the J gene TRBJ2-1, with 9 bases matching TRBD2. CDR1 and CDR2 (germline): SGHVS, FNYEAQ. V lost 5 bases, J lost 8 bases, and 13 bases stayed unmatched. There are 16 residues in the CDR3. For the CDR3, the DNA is TGTGCCAGCAGCCCCACTCCTGGACTAGCGTTTGATGAGCAGTTCTTC. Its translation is CASSPTPGLAFDEQFF. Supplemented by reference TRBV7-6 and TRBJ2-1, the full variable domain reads GAGVSQSPRYKVTKRGQDVALRCDPISGHVSLYWYRQALGQGPEFLTYFNYEAQQDKSGLPNDRFSAERPEGSISTLTIQRTEQRDSAMYRCASSPTPGLAFDEQFFGPGTRLTVL.

The CDR3 nucleotides read TGTGCCAGCGGGGGGGCAGGGACGAGCAATCAGCCCCAGCATTTT. This encodes CASGGAGTSNQPQHF. The rearrangement uses TRBV7-9 and TRBJ1-5; weak D call: TRBD1 (6 bases). Trimming stripped 8 bases from V and 1 base from J, with 15 bases between. This CDR3 region has 15 residues. Germline lookup yields CDR1 SEHNR and CDR2 FQNEAQ (reference sequence).

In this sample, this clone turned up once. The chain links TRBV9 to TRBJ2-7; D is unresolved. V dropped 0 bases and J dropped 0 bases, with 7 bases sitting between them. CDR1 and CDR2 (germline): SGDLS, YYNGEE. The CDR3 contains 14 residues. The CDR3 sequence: CASSVGRSSYEQYF. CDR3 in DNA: TGTGCCAGCAGCGTAGGCAGGAGCTCCTACGAGCAGTACTTC.

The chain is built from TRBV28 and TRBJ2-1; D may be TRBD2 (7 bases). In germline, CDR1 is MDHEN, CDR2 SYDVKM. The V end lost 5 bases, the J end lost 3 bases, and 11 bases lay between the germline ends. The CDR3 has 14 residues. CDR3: CASSRGGSYNEQFF. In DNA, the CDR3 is TGTGCCAGCAGTAGGGGGGGGAGCTACAATGAGCAGTTCTTC. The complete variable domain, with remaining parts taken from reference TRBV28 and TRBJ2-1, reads DVKVTQSSRYLVKRTGEKVFLECVQDMDHENMFWYRQDPGLGLRLIYFSYDVKMKEKGDIPEGYSVSREKKERFSLILESASTNQTSMYLCASSRGGSYNEQFFGPGTRLTVL.

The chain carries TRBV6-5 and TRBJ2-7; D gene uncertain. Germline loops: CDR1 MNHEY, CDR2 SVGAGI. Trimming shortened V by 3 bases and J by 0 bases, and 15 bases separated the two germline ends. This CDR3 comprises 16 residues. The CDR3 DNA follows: TGTGCCAGCAGTTATAGCTCGGGCTTACCCTCCTACGAGCAGTACTTC. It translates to CASSYSSGLPSYEQYF.

This CDR3 reads CASSLGFAGGYEQYF. CDR3 nucleotide sequence: TGTGCCAGCAGCTTAGGTTTCGCGGGAGGTTACGAGCAGTACTTC. This rearrangement joins TRBV11-3 to TRBJ2-7; 8 bases align to TRBD2. After removal of 1 base from V and 4 bases from J, the junction contained 6 bases not matched to a gene. Per the germline V gene, CDR1 is SGHNT and CDR2 is YENEEA. This CDR3 spans 15 amino acids.

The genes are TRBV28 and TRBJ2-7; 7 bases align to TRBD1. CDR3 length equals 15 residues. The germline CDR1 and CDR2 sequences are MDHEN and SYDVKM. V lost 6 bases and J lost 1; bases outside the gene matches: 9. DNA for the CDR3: TGTGCCAGCAGACACCGGGACAGCCCTTCCTACGAGCAGTACTTC. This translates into CASRHRDSPSYEQYF.

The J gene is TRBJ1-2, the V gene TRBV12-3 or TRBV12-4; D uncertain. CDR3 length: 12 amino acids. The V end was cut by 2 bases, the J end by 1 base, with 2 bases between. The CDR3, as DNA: TGTGCCAGCAGTTTATATAACTATGGCTACACCTTC. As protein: CASSLYNYGYTF.

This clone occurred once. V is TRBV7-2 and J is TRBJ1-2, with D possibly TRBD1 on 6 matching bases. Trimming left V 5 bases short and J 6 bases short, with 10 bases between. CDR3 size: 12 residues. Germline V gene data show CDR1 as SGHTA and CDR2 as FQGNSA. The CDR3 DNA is TGTGCCAGCAGCCCGCGGGACAATGGCTACACCTTC. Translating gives CASSPRDNGYTF.

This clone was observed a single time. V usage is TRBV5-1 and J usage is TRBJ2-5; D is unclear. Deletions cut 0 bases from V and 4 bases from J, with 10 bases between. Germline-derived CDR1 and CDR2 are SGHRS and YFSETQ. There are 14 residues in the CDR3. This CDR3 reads CASSLAKAPETQYF. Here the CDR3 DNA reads TGCGCCAGCAGCTTGGCGAAGGCGCCAGAGACCCAGTACTTC.

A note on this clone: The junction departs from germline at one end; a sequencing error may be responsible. The CDR3 DNA reads TGTGCCAGCTCACCGGCGCGGGAGGGTGTGGTCTTC. Protein sequence: CASSPAREGVVF. The chain uses TRBV18 and TRBJ2-1; 9 nucleotides match TRBD2. CDR1 and CDR2 (germline): KGHSH, LQKENI. This CDR3 has 12 residues.

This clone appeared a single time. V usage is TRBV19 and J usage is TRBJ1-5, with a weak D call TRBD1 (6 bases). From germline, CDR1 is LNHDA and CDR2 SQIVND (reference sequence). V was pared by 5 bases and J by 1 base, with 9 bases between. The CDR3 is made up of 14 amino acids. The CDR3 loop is CASSLQGSNQPQHF. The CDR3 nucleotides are TGTGCCAGTAGTCTACAGGGAAGCAATCAGCCCCAGCATTTT.

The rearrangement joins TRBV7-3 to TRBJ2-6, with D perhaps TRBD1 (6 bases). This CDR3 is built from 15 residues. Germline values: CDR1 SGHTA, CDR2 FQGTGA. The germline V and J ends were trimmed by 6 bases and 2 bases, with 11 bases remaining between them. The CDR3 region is CASRYREAGANVLTF. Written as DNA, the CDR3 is TGTGCCAGCAGGTACAGGGAAGCTGGGGCCAACGTCCTGACTTTC.

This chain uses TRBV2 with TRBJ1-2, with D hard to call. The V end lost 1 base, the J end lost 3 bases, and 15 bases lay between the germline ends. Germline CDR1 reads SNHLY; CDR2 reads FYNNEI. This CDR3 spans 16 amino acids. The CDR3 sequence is CASSEVQRRRDYGYTF. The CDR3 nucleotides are TGTGCCAGCAGTGAAGTACAGCGCCGGAGGGACTATGGCTACACCTTC.

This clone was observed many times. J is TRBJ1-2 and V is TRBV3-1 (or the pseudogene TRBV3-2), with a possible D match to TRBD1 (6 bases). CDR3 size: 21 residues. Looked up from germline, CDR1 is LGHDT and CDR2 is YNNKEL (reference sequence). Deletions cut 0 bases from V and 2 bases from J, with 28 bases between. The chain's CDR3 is CASSQDMTLPRRDKENYGYTF. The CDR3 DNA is TGTGCCAGCAGCCAAGACATGACACTACCCCGTCGGGACAAAGAAAACTATGGCTACACCTTC.

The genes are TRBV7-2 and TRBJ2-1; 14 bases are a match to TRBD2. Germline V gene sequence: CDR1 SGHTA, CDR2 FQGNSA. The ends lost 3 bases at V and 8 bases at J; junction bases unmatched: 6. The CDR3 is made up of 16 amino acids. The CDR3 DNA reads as TGTGCCAGCAGCTTGGGACTAGCGGGGGCGGGCGATGAGCAGTTCTTC. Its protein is CASSLGLAGAGDEQFF.

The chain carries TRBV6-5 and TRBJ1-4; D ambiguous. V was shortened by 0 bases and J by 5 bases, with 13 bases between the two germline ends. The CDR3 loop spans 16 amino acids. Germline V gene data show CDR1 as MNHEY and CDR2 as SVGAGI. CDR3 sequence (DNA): TGTGCCAGCAGTTACTCGTCGGGCAGCGAAAATGAAAAACTGTTTTTT. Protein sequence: CASSYSSGSENEKLFF.

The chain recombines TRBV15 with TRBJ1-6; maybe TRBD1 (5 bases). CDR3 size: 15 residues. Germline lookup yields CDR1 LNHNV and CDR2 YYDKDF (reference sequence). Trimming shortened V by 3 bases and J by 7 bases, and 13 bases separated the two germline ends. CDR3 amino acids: CATSRGGDRNSPLHF. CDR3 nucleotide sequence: TGTGCCACCAGCAGGGGAGGGGACCGGAATTCACCCCTCCACTTT.

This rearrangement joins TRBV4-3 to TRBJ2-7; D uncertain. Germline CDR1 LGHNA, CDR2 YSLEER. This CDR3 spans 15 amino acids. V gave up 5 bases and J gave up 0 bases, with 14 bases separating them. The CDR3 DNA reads TGCGCCAGCAGCTCGAGGTACGGGCCCTCCTACGAGCAGTACTTC. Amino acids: CASSSRYGPSYEQYF.

The CDR3 nucleotides are TGTGCCAGCAGGCCTGACAGGGCCTCTGGAAACACCATATATTTT. This codes for CASRPDRASGNTIYF. The chain links TRBV7-9 to TRBJ1-3; 7 bases map to TRBD1. With V trimmed by 6 bases and J by 0 bases, 5 bases remained unmatched. Germline CDR1 is SEHNR and CDR2 is FQNEAQ (reference sequence). The CDR3 has 15 residues. The full variable domain, rest sourced from reference TRBV7-9 and TRBJ1-3, is DTGVSQNPRHKITKRGQNVTFRCDPISEHNRLYWYRQTLGQGPEFLTYFQNEAQLEKSRLLSDRFSAERPKGSFSTLEIQRTEQGDSAMYLCASRPDRASGNTIYFGEGSWLTVV.